Described below is a single T cell receptor (beta chain) sequence and its context. The antigen it recognizes is unknown. The input lacks base qualities; no much larger clone sits a single base away. In light of the paper, this sample's treatment or condition label describes: oral pan-JAK inhibitor, 5-10 mg twice daily. Peripheral blood and lesional scalp punch biopsies were obtained from patients with alopecia areata. After PBMCs were isolated by density centrifugation and stained for CD3, CD4 and CD8, a FACSAria was used to sort CD4+ and CD8+ T cells. There are 18 amino acids in the CDR3, from cysteine to phenylalanine inclusive. The DNA shown is the 54-base CDR3, in frame from base 1. From the germline V gene, CDR1 is SGHVS and CDR2 is FQNEAQ. Trimming leaves V shorter by 5 bases and J shorter by 10 bases, with the junction holding 23 bases beyond the gene matches. These data come from a study of CD8+ T cells in alopecia areata (dated by TCRdb to between 2017 and 2018). In terms of the full investigation: Treated patients were enrolled in an open-label pilot trial of oral tofacitinib, 5 to 10 mg twice daily, for moderate-to-severe alopecia areata. Tofacitinib was administered for 6 to 18 months, and 6 months of follow-up off drug were then conducted to assess delayed response and recurrence. For the treated patients, the SALT score, which quantifies what percentage of scalp surface area is affected, served as the measure of disease severity. The study used high-throughput TCRbeta sequencing to examine T cell clonal expansion in alopecia areata, in both the C3H/HeJ mouse model and human patients. Human TCRbeta sequencing covered scalp tissue and sorted CD4+ and CD8+ peripheral blood T cells from patchy and totalis/universalis alopecia areata patients and healthy controls. Biopsies were taken from tofacitinib-treated patients at baseline and again at 4 and 24 weeks into treatment, and several of those patients also had a later scalp biopsy. Scalp clonality was compared across normal scalp (n=4), patchy alopecia areata scalp (n=8), and alopecia totalis/universalis scalp (n=8). RNA was obtained with the PAXgene miRNA kit for fixed scalp, the miRNeasy kit for PBMCs, and the RNeasy kit for mouse skin. immunoSEQ multiplex PCR using 35 Vbeta forward primers and 13 Jbeta reverse primers was used to amplify TCRbeta CDR3 regions. The full study reports these points: Unlike mouse skin, where gammadelta T cells dominate, normal human skin contains resident alphabeta T cells that get sequenced too, which complicates analysis of the scalp TCR repertoire. Scalp clonality and the number of expanded CD8+ clones among the top 100 scalp clones were significantly decreased by tofacitinib. Because the treated cohort was small and included a single nonresponder, larger studies are needed to assess links between baseline CD8+ expansion and response. During tofacitinib treatment, many expanded lesional clones stuck around in both scalp and blood, and this persistence may partly explain why relapse happens after treatment is stopped. Compared with mice, TCR sequences shared between patients were less clear, possibly partly because of HLA diversity across the patient population. Compared with normal scalp, lesional scalp had higher clonality and more expanded CD8+ clones, particularly in alopecia totalis/universalis, a pattern that suggests antigenic drive.

The library was obtained by the immunoSEQ multiplex PCR assay. For TCR sequencing, RNA was extracted from every sample and reverse transcribed into cDNA to serve as template. First-strand cDNA was synthesized using SuperScript III with a 2:1 mix of oligo-dT and random hexamers. A synthetic immune receptor repertoire was used to assess amplification bias, and residual bias was removed computationally. As for the original processing: Raw reads were preprocessed to remove errors, and CDR3 was defined by IMGT conventions from the conserved cysteine to phenylalanine. Clonality was computed as 1 minus the Shannon entropy, with the entropy normalized by log2 of the number of productive unique TCRs. CD4 or CD8 identity of scalp clones was inferred by cross-referencing scalp TCRbeta sequences with sorted blood CD4 and CD8 repertoires. TCRdb mirrors the immuneACCESS table, restricted to in-frame sequences. Some clones are absent from its copies; in checked studies, under half trace to an unresolved V gene, and the reason for the others is unknown. Clone size and the V and J calls come from that table; the DNA yielded D and trimming. In this sample the table shows more than 150,000 clones, approximately 50% of which occur a single time. The top ten clonotypes cover around 9.1% of the sample.

The clonotype was recovered from a human donor with alopecia areata. Rearrangement joined TRBV7-8 to TRBJ2-5, and TRBD1 aligns with 9 junction nucleotides. The input for sequencing was CD8+ T cells sorted from blood, taken at approximately week 52, from a patient treated with tofacitinib. The CDR3 protein is CASSHLGTGFGRPSDQYF. At the DNA level, the sequence is TGTGCCAGCAGCCACCTCGGGACAGGGTTTGGGAGGCCATCGGACCAGTACTTC. The reference TRBV7-8 and TRBJ2-5 proteins fill in what lies around the CDR3, so the full variable domain reads GAGVSQSPRYKVAKRGQDVALRCDPISGHVSLFWYQQALGQGPEFLTYFQNEAQLDKSGLPSDRFFAERPEGSVSTLKIQRTQQEDSAVYLCASSHLGTGFGRPSDQYFGPGTRLLVL.